The T cell receptor beta chain described here comes from a study of CD8+CD57+ T cells in acquired aplastic anemia. CDR3 and TCR beta VDJ profiling relied on genomic DNA as the template. TCRdb reanalysed the reads using MiXCR and keeps one entry per CDR3 protein. The sample shows about 180,000 distinct CDR3 sequences, roughly three fifths of them seen only once. In patients chosen for sequencing, flow cytometry had shown CD8+CD57+ cell expansion. The CDR3 consists of 14 residues. V lost 5 bases, J lost 10 bases, and 20 bases lay in between. The germline gives CDR1 LNHDA, CDR2 SQIVND (reference sequence).

The receptor comes from a human donor with aplastic anemia. The sample taken for sequencing was sorted CD4+, CD8+, or CD8+CD57+ T cells (not recorded which) from PBMCs. The chain recombines TRBV19 with TRBJ1-2; perhaps TRBD1 as D (5 bases). CDR3 sequence reads: CASSATGGGGDYTF. The CDR3 DNA follows: TGTGCCAGTAGTGCAACGGGCGGGGGTGGTGACTACACCTTC.